The source of this T cell receptor (beta chain) is a study of Graves' ophthalmopathy and Graves' hyperthyroidism. General observations from the study: The 13-signature model separated ophthalmopathy from stable hyperthyroidism at around 88% sensitivity and around 81% specificity.

Beta-chain TCR CDR3 regions were amplified from RNA transcripts. RT-PCR was first run with HTBI primers, then multiplex PCR in a second round. TCRdb re-derived calls from the multiplex PCR reads in MiXCR, one entry per CDR3 protein. The sample lists around 1,000,000 distinct CDR3 sequences; about two fifths were seen once. Of note for this clonotype: Its target is unknown. Its ends do not fully match the called genes, so a read error is possible.

The CDR3 length is 19 residues. From germline, CDR1 is SGHRS and CDR2 YFSETQ. V usage is TRBV5-1 and J usage is TRBJ1-2, with TRBD1 matching over 10 bases. The sequenced sample consisted of peripheral blood or thyroid tissue (not recorded which). The sequence derives from an adult man with Graves' hyperthyroidism. CDR3 region: CASSLVDARDRGTTYGYTF. DNA for the CDR3: TGTGCCAGCAGCTTGGTAGACGCCCGGGACAGGGGCACCACCTATGGCTACACCTTC.